These T cell receptor beta chains were read from a single sample in a study of blood T cell repertoires in COVID-19. Some clones are missing from TCRdb's copy, which holds only in-frame ones; the method was immunoSEQ multiplex PCR. This repertoire shows about 130,000 clones, almost 70% found once; its top ten account for 1.5% to 2%. The sequencing sample was made of peripheral blood. These receptors were obtained from a woman in her sixties or seventies with acute or convalescent COVID-19. Each CDR3 is given without its conserved first and last residue. Each record gives: J gene, V gene, D gene, CDR3 protein. A D gene is named only where the DNA matches it firmly.

>TRBJ1-4|TRBV6-2/TRBV6-3|TRBD1
ASSYDRDEKLF
>TRBJ1-1|TRBV5-1|TRBD1
ASSLRGQGISMNTEAF
>TRBJ1-1|TRBV6-5|-
ASSPRDTEAF
>TRBJ1-3|TRBV5-1|TRBD1
ASSLSQGARGNTIY
>TRBJ1-3|TRBV6-5|TRBD1
ASRGQGYSGNTIY
>TRBJ2-3|TRBV29-1|-
SVEVPGLGKDTQY
>TRBJ2-4|TRBV7-2|TRBD1
ASSLRGLLGKNIQY
>TRBJ2-7|TRBV13|-
ASSPPTYDSSYEQY
>TRBJ1-6|TRBV29-1|-
SVREPGSPLH
>TRBJ1-3|TRBV9|TRBD1
ASSVRQGFTGNTIY
>TRBJ2-7|TRBV3-1/TRBV3-2|-
ASSQGFHYEQY
>TRBJ2-7|TRBV5-4|TRBD2
ASSQEAAGGEQY
>TRBJ1-1|TRBV5-1|-
ASSLDTGGPMKAF
>TRBJ2-3|TRBV4-2|TRBD2
ASSQETLAGGLVTQY
>TRBJ2-2|TRBV30|TRBD2
AWSVAGGFSGELF
>TRBJ2-7|TRBV6-5|-
ASNELGSGYEQY
>TRBJ1-3|TRBV27|-
ASRNSDKCSGNTIY